These 2 T cell receptor beta chains share one sample of origin, sequenced in a study of early stage breast cancer tumors. Data came from immunoSEQ multiplex PCR; TCRdb stores just in-frame clones and leaves some out. The repertoire holds about 31,000 clones, with around 75% as singletons. The sample consisted of breast tumor tissue. The receptors were sampled from a person aged 30-39 years with breast cancer.

V usage is TRBV7-9 and J usage is TRBJ1-4, with TRBD1 identical over 10 bases. The junction had 5 bases not matched to a gene; V was cut back by 3 bases and J by 7 bases. Germline CDR1 SEHNR, CDR2 FQNEAQ (reference sequence). The CDR3 loop spans 15 amino acids. Written as DNA, the CDR3 is TGTGCCAGCAGCTTCTGGGGACAGGGGAGTGAAAAACTGTTTTTT. Protein sequence: CASSFWGQGSEKLFF. Complete variable domain (other parts from reference TRBV7-9 and TRBJ1-4): DTGVSQNPRHKITKRGQNVTFRCDPISEHNRLYWYRQTLGQGPEFLTYFQNEAQLEKSRLLSDRFSAERPKGSFSTLEIQRTEQGDSAMYLCASSFWGQGSEKLFFGSGTQLSVL.

V is TRBV9 and J is TRBJ2-1, with D perhaps given as TRBD1 or TRBD2 (5 bases each). CDR1 and CDR2 from the germline V gene are SGDLS and YYNGEE. Between the trimmed V and J ends, which lost 0 bases and 3 bases, there was a span of 16 bases. The length of the CDR3 is 17 residues. The CDR3 here is CASSVGLTEGIYNEQFF. For the CDR3, the DNA is TGTGCCAGCAGCGTAGGACTCACAGAGGGGATCTACAATGAGCAGTTCTTC.